This T cell receptor (beta chain) was captured by sequencing in a study of blood T cells in healthy people across ages. General study results and limits: Diversity estimated from one million T cells was considered an underestimate. Roughly linear declines in TCR beta diversity per million T cells occurred with age.

The CDR3 loop spans 14 amino acids. Per the germline V gene, CDR1 is MNHEY and CDR2 is SMNVEV (reference sequence). Comments on this clonotype: Its antigen remains unknown. As the CDR3 is not closed by the conserved phenylalanine or tryptophan, this likely results from a read error.

With a J-beta primer mix and a sample-barcoded 5' primer, a second PCR ran 7 to 11 cycles. Any given sample supplied a minimum of 2.5 million CDR3-containing paired-end reads. TCRdb reprocessed the 5' RACE reads via MiXCR and lists one record per CDR3 protein. The data contain some 1,800,000 distinct CDR3 sequences, 35% to 50% of them singletons. This clonotype was sampled from a human donor in good health. Sequenced: blood. The rearrangement joins TRBV27 to TRBJ2-4; D perhaps matches TRBD2 (7 bases). The J call is in doubt because the DNA end fits TRBJ2-7 better. The CDR3 region is CASSPGGQAFEQYC. The CDR3 region has the DNA TGTGCCAGCAGTCCCGGGGGGCAAGCGTTCGAGCAGTACTGC.